This is a list of T cell receptor beta chains from one sample in a study of technical replicates of blood from several donors. Generated by immunoSEQ multiplex PCR, the TCRdb table keeps only in-frame clones and is missing some. The top ten hold around 0.42% of the sample, which has 70,000 to 80,000 clones, 92% seen once. Sequencing input: T cells isolated from PBMCs. All receptors derive from a human donor in good health. Each CDR3 is given without its conserved first and last residue.

V: TRBV29-1; length: 12; J: TRBJ1-1; CDR3: SVVIQGAGTEAF
V: TRBV7-9; length: 13; J: TRBJ2-5; CDR3: ASSVAGGPKETQY
V: TRBV2; length: 9; J: TRBJ1-1; CDR3: ASRSGTEAF
V: TRBV5-1; length: 13; J: TRBJ2-1; CDR3: ASSLSGEGINEQF
V: TRBV19; length: 12; J: TRBJ1-5; CDR3: ATKGGQGYQPQH
V: TRBV30; length: 12; J: TRBJ2-5; CDR3: AWSVRAGQETQY
V: TRBV27; length: 14; J: TRBJ2-1; CDR3: ASSPSTGGSYNEQF
V: TRBV15; length: 13; J: TRBJ1-4; CDR3: ATSRDLTGREKLF
V: TRBV30; length: 12; J: TRBJ1-3; CDR3: AWNRDSSGNTIY
V: TRBV4-3; length: 15; J: TRBJ1-2; CDR3: ASSPSEGVRAGDGYT
V: TRBV29-1; length: 10; J: TRBJ2-7; CDR3: SVREGGSEQY
V: TRBV28; length: 14; J: TRBJ2-7; CDR3: ASSPPGTGLLYEQY
V: TRBV15; length: 13; J: TRBJ2-2; CDR3: ATSRGTGNTGELF
V: TRBV9; length: 13; J: TRBJ2-7; CDR3: ASSVSGLATYEQY
V: TRBV5-1; length: 13; J: TRBJ1-5; CDR3: ASSLGTGEGQPQH
V: TRBV7-8; length: 12; J: TRBJ2-3; CDR3: ASSFLGSADTQY
V: TRBV6-1; length: 12; J: TRBJ1-4; CDR3: ASSDPLGSEKLF
V: TRBV9; length: 13; J: TRBJ1-1; CDR3: ASSVDSLSNTEAF
V: TRBV19; length: 14; J: TRBJ1-1; CDR3: ASSIGQGLGNTEAF
V: TRBV28; length: 9; J: TRBJ2-7; CDR3: ASSRGFGQY
V: TRBV6-5; length: 12; J: TRBJ2-7; CDR3: ASSFRGQAYEQY
V: TRBV7-9; length: 12; J: TRBJ2-5; CDR3: ASSLMGLKKTQY
V: TRBV6-1; length: 9; J: TRBJ1-2; CDR3: ASTVGVGYT
V: TRBV11-3; length: 14; J: TRBJ2-3; CDR3: ASSLGGYEAADTQY
V: TRBV7-3; length: 16; J: TRBJ2-3; CDR3: ASSLNGKLAGSTDTQY
V: TRBV9; length: 11; J: TRBJ1-2; CDR3: ASRSSLNYGYT
V: TRBV7-2; length: 11; J: TRBJ1-2; CDR3: ASSTQGIEGYT
V: TRBV7-9; length: 14; J: TRBJ1-1; CDR3: ASSLTFTGRDTEAF
V: TRBV11-2; length: 12; J: TRBJ1-1; CDR3: ASSLGQGITEAF
V: TRBV27; length: 13; J: TRBJ2-5; CDR3: ASSLGALNQETQY
V: TRBV11-3; length: 15; J: TRBJ2-1; CDR3: ASSENLAGGPHNEQF
V: TRBV7-9; length: 14; J: TRBJ1-1; CDR3: ASSPPAGTANTEAF
V: TRBV10-3; length: 10; J: TRBJ2-7; CDR3: AIKGSSYEQY
V: TRBV5-4; length: 11; J: TRBJ1-2; CDR3: ASSLAGGLGYT
V: TRBV7-2; length: 15; J: TRBJ1-5; CDR3: ASSLGWVTGVDQPQH
V: TRBV7-3; length: 13; J: TRBJ2-2; CDR3: ASSFFSGNTGELF
V: TRBV15; length: 12; J: TRBJ1-1; CDR3: ATSRVVMNTEAF
V: TRBV18; length: 12; J: TRBJ2-1; CDR3: ASSPTQPYNEQF
V: TRBV9; length: 12; J: TRBJ2-7; CDR3: ASSWGRESYEQY
V: TRBV9; length: 15; J: TRBJ2-2; CDR3: ASSVGSGQGYTGELF
V: TRBV30; length: 16; J: TRBJ2-7; CDR3: AWSVRDRGPLLSYEQY
V: TRBV27; length: 11; J: TRBJ2-1; CDR3: ASSPGTYNEQF
V: TRBV14; length: 13; J: TRBJ2-7; CDR3: ASSQEGQGIYEQY
V: TRBV28; length: 12; J: TRBJ2-7; CDR3: ASSVGTSGVKGD
V: TRBV30; length: 12; J: TRBJ1-2; CDR3: AWSSTGGNYGYT
V: TRBV5-1; length: 12; J: TRBJ2-2; CDR3: ASSGSSYTGELF
V: TRBV5-6; length: 12; J: TRBJ2-1; CDR3: ASSRDLTRNEQF
V: TRBV10-3; length: 12; J: TRBJ1-2; CDR3: AISEGLANYGYT
V: TRBV15; length: 13; J: TRBJ2-4; CDR3: ATSSQFREETIQY
V: TRBV9; length: 12; J: TRBJ1-1; CDR3: ASSFGGGREEAF
V: TRBV7-9; length: 11; J: TRBJ1-2; CDR3: ASSTSFNYGYT
V: TRBV4-2; length: 14; J: TRBJ2-2; CDR3: ASSQELPSNTGELF
V: TRBV6-1; length: 11; J: TRBJ1-5; CDR3: AGKGDGNQPQH
V: TRBV7-2; length: 10; J: TRBJ1-1; CDR3: ASSFRNTEAF
V: TRBV28; length: 12; J: TRBJ2-7; CDR3: ASTRTGGNVEQY